A selection of T cell receptor beta chains follows, all from one sample in a study of shared clonotypes between healthy human individuals. Clones were sequenced by immunoSEQ multiplex PCR, and TCRdb holds only the in-frame ones, with some missing. The sample has fewer than 3 million clones, 80% to 95% seen once; the top ten hold more than 0.35%. Sequenced sample: naive CD4+ T cells from PBMCs. These TCRs come from a man between 18 and 29 years old in good health. Some clones in this sample may be carry-over from other donors' samples. Both conserved end residues are part of each CDR3. D genes are given only for firm matches. Clone size, where shown, is once, few, many, or a class for clones that have expanded.

>-|TRBJ2-5|-|TRBV10-3
CAISESLRNQETQYF
TGTGCCATCAGTGAGTCGTTGAGAAACCAAGAGACCCAGTACTTC
>-|TRBJ1-2|-|TRBV11-2
CASSLPGGGGYTF
TGTGCCAGCAGCCTCCCGGGGGGAGGCGGCTACACCTTC
>TRBD2|TRBJ2-3|-|TRBV7-2
CASRLGAAGGGGDTQYF
TGTGCCAGCAGATTAGGGGCAGCGGGAGGGGGTGGAGATACGCAGTATTTT
>-|TRBJ1-4|-|TRBV5-1
CASSSIGHEKLFF
TGCGCCAGCAGCTCTATCGGTCATGAAAAACTGTTTTTT
>TRBD2|TRBJ2-7|-|TRBV6-1
CASSEARGSGDSYEQYF
TGTGCCAGCAGTGAAGCGAGGGGTAGCGGGGACTCCTACGAGCAGTACTTC
>-|TRBJ2-7|-|TRBV27
CASSGNSNPYEQYF
TGTGCCAGCAGCGGGAACTCGAACCCCTACGAGCAGTACTTC
>-|TRBJ2-1|-|TRBV4-3
CASSQEEASAYNEQFF
TGCGCCAGCAGCCAAGAGGAGGCGTCTGCCTACAATGAGCAGTTCTTC
>-|TRBJ1-3|-|TRBV7-2
CASSLVTNSGNTIYF
TGTGCCAGCAGCCTAGTGACAAACTCTGGAAACACCATATATTTT
>TRBD1|TRBJ2-1|-|TRBV11-3
CASSSRDRGSHEQFF
TGTGCCAGCAGCTCGCGGGACAGGGGATCCCATGAGCAGTTCTTC
>TRBD1|TRBJ2-4|-|TRBV28
CASSSWRMAGGADIQYF
TGTGCCAGCAGCTCCTGGAGGATGGCAGGGGGCGCAGACATTCAGTACTTC
>-|TRBJ1-2|once|TRBV10-2
CATPRGGQGTNYGYTF
TGCGCCACCCCCCGAGGAGGGCAGGGAACTAACTATGGCTACACCTTC
>-|TRBJ2-1|-|TRBV15
CATSRDQGNVGSEQFF
TGTGCCACCAGCAGAGATCAAGGGAACGTTGGCAGTGAGCAGTTCTTC
>-|TRBJ2-7|-|TRBV29-1
CSGWGDSSGEQYF
TGCAGCGGTTGGGGGGACAGCTCAGGCGAGCAGTACTTC
>-|TRBJ2-2|-|TRBV9
CASSVGNTGELFF
TGTGCCAGCAGCGTTGGGAACACCGGGGAGCTGTTTTTT
>-|TRBJ2-7|-|TRBV27
CASSLGGASLNEQYF
TGTGCCAGCAGTTTAGGCGGCGCCTCATTGAACGAGCAGTACTTC
>TRBD2|TRBJ2-5|once|TRBV5-1
CASSLGSPGGRDRRDF
TGCGCCAGCAGCTTGGGTTCCCCAGGCGGGAGGGACCGCCGGGACTTC
>-|TRBJ2-5|-|TRBV10-2
CASISNPALSQYF
TGCGCCAGCATTTCCAACCCCGCGTTGTCCCAGTACTTC
>TRBD2|TRBJ2-5|once|TRBV2
CASINRLAGGETQYF
TGTGCCAGCATCAATCGACTAGCGGGAGGAGAGACCCAGTACTTC
>TRBD2|TRBJ2-1|-|TRBV18
CASSLTSGGGNEQFF
TGTGCCAGCTCACTCACTAGCGGAGGGGGGAATGAGCAGTTCTTC
>TRBD1|TRBJ1-1|-|TRBV5-1
CASSSTGSNMEAFF
TGCGCCAGCAGCTCGACAGGGTCTAACATGGAAGCTTTCTTT
>TRBD2|TRBJ2-3|-|TRBV6-1
CASKRREPGADTQYF
TGTGCCAGCAAAAGGCGGGAGCCCGGTGCAGATACGCAGTATTTT
>TRBD1|TRBJ2-7|once|TRBV7-2
CASSSVRDRGSYEQYF
TGTGCCAGCAGTTCCGTCCGGGACAGGGGCTCCTACGAGCAGTACTTC
>-|TRBJ1-5|once|TRBV2
CASNPQGQGAHQPQHF
TGTGCCAGCAACCCTCAAGGGCAGGGCGCACATCAGCCCCAGCATTTT
>-|TRBJ2-7|-|TRBV19
CASSIQPGYEQYF
TGTGCCAGTAGTATTCAACCCGGCTACGAGCAGTACTTC
>-|TRBJ2-5|few|TRBV5-1
CASSSGPQETQYF
TGCGCCAGCAGCTCGGGACCTCAAGAGACCCAGTACTTC
>TRBD1|TRBJ1-2|-|TRBV7-9
CASSFVRTGAKFYGYTF
TGTGCCAGCAGCTTCGTTAGGACAGGAGCAAAGTTCTATGGCTACACCTTC
>TRBD1|TRBJ2-2|-|TRBV28
CASTLGQGSTGELFF
TGTGCCAGCACTTTGGGACAGGGAAGCACCGGGGAGCTGTTTTTT
>-|TRBJ1-5|-|TRBV6-6
CASTIYPAGNQPQHF
TGTGCCAGCACCATCTACCCTGCGGGCAATCAGCCCCAGCATTTT
>TRBD2|TRBJ2-1|-|TRBV7-8
CASSSYSGSSYNEQFF
TGTGCCAGCAGCTCATATAGCGGGAGCTCCTACAATGAGCAGTTCTTC
>-|TRBJ2-7|-|TRBV4-1
CASSPFTGSRNEQYF
TGCGCCAGCAGTCCCTTTACAGGGAGTAGGAACGAGCAGTACTTC
>TRBD1|TRBJ1-2|-|TRBV5-1
CASSSGQGNFGGYTF
TGCGCCAGCAGCTCGGGACAGGGAAATTTTGGTGGCTACACCTTC
>-|TRBJ2-2|-|TRBV28
CASVGRGTGELFF
TGTGCCAGCGTTGGCCGGGGCACCGGGGAGCTGTTTTTT
>TRBD2|TRBJ2-2|few|TRBV10-2
CSTSAHNTGELFF
TGCAGCACTAGCGCACATAACACCGGGGAGCTGTTTTTT
>-|TRBJ1-2|-|TRBV19
CASSIKTGYGYTF
TGTGCCAGTAGTATAAAAACAGGCTATGGCTACACCTTC
>-|TRBJ1-4|-|TRBV28
CASSPYLSREKLFF
TGTGCCAGCAGTCCCTACCTCTCTCGAGAAAAACTGTTTTTT
>-|TRBJ2-7|-|TRBV7-8
CASTRQSSYEQYF
TGTGCCAGCACTAGACAGAGCTCCTACGAGCAGTACTTC
>-|TRBJ2-7|-|TRBV7-3
CASSLGGWAYEQYF
TGTGCCAGCAGCTTAGGTGGGTGGGCCTACGAGCAGTACTTC
>TRBD1|TRBJ2-7|-|TRBV5-1
CASSLTGGYEQYF
TGCGCCAGCAGCTTAACAGGGGGCTACGAGCAGTACTTC
>TRBD1|TRBJ2-1|-|TRBV5-1
CASSLAGTGGLGSYNEQFF
TGCGCCAGCAGCTTGGCCGGGACAGGGGGCTTGGGCTCCTACAATGAGCAGTTCTTC
>-|TRBJ2-7|-|TRBV5-1
CASSSGTFNQQYF
TGCGCCAGCAGCTCCGGGACTTTCAACCAGCAGTACTTC
>-|TRBJ2-7|-|TRBV29-1
CSVVGQLPYEQYF
TGCAGCGTTGTAGGTCAGTTACCCTACGAGCAGTACTTC
>-|TRBJ2-6|-|TRBV5-1
CASSLGPTPSGANVLTF
TGCGCCAGCAGCCTCGGGCCCACCCCCTCTGGGGCCAACGTCCTGACTTTC
>-|TRBJ2-1|-|TRBV5-1
CASSLQGSLNEQFF
TGCGCCAGCAGCTTGCAGGGATCTCTTAATGAGCAGTTCTTC
>-|TRBJ1-1|-|TRBV28
CASSPQGSRPNTEAFF
TGTGCCAGCAGTCCACAGGGTTCCCGACCGAACACTGAAGCTTTCTTT
>-|TRBJ2-5|-|TRBV18
CASSPPQSGTQYF
TGTGCCAGCTCACCCCCGCAGTCTGGGACCCAGTACTTC
>TRBD1|TRBJ1-5|-|TRBV6-5
CASSRSTGGNQPQHF
TGTGCCAGCAGTCGATCGACAGGGGGAAATCAGCCCCAGCATTTT
>TRBD2|TRBJ2-1|-|TRBV9
CASSVFSGRRVDNEQFF
TGTGCCAGCAGCGTTTTTAGCGGGAGAAGGGTTGACAATGAGCAGTTCTTC
>TRBD1|TRBJ2-2|once|TRBV18
CASSPRTGTGGTGELFF
TGTGCCAGCTCACCCCGGACGGGGACAGGGGGAACCGGGGAGCTGTTTTTT
>-|TRBJ2-1|-|TRBV12-5
CASGLVVSSSYNEQFF
TGTGCTAGTGGTTTGGTAGTCAGTAGCTCCTACAATGAGCAGTTCTTC
>-|TRBJ1-1|once|TRBV18
CASSPPGRGDENTEAFF
TGTGCCAGCTCACCACCCGGGAGAGGGGACGAGAACACTGAAGCTTTCTTT
>TRBD2|TRBJ2-3|-|TRBV6-1
CASSGGLAGVGDTQYF
TGTGCCAGCAGTGGTGGACTAGCGGGAGTTGGGGATACGCAGTATTTT
>-|TRBJ2-5|-|TRBV11-2
CASSTLGDQETQYF
TGTGCCAGCAGCACCTTGGGGGACCAAGAGACCCAGTACTTC
>TRBD2|TRBJ2-2|-|TRBV5-7
CASSLESGGPGTGELFF
TGTGCCAGCAGCTTGGAGTCGGGGGGGCCGGGCACCGGGGAGCTGTTTTTT
>TRBD2|TRBJ2-7|-|TRBV27
CASKAGLTYEQYF
TGTGCCAGCAAAGCGGGACTTACCTACGAGCAGTACTTC
>-|TRBJ2-2|-|TRBV7-9
CASSLWLTRTGELFF
TGTGCCAGCAGCTTATGGTTAACCAGGACCGGGGAGCTGTTTTTT
>-|TRBJ1-5|once|TRBV28
CASRARVFGNQPQHF
TGTGCCAGCAGGGCCAGGGTGTTTGGCAATCAGCCCCAGCATTTT
>-|TRBJ1-5|-|TRBV1
CTSSQDGENSNQPQHF
TGCACCAGCAGCCAAGACGGTGAGAACAGCAATCAGCCCCAGCATTTT
>-|TRBJ2-2|-|TRBV28
CASSFLLRGTGELFF
TGTGCCAGCAGTTTCCTCCTCCGGGGAACCGGGGAGCTGTTTTTT
>TRBD1|TRBJ1-2|-|TRBV6-1
CASSEGVAGGFGYTF
TGTGCCAGCAGTGAAGGGGTGGCAGGGGGTTTTGGCTACACCTTC